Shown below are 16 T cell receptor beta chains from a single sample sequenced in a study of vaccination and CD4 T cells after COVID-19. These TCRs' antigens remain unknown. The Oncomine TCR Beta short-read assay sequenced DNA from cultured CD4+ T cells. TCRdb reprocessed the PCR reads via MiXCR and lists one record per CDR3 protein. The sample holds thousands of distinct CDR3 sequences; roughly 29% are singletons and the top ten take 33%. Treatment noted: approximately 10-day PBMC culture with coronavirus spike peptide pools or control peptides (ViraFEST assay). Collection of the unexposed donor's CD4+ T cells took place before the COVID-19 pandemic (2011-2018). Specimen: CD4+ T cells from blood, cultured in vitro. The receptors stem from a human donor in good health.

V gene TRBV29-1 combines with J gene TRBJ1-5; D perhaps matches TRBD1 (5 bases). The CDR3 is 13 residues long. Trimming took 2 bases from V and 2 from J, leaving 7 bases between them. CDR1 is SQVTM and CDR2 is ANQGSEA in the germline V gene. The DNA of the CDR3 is TGCAGCGTTGAACAAGGGGGCAATCAGCCCCAGCATTTT. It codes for CSVEQGGNQPQHF. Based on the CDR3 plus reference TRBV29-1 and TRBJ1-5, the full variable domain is SAVISQKPSRDICQRGTSLTIQCQVDSQVTMMFWYRQQPGQSLTLIATANQGSEATYESGFVIDKFPISRPNLTFSTLTVSNMSPEDSSIYLCSVEQGGNQPQHFGDGTRLSIL.

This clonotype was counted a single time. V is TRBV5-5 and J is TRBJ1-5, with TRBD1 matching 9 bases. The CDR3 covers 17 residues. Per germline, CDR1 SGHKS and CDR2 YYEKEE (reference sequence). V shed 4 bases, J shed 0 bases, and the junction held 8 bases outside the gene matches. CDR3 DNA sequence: TGTGCCAGCAGCGGAGGGACAGGGAGTTATAGCAATCAGCCCCAGCATTTT. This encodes CASSGGTGSYSNQPQHF.

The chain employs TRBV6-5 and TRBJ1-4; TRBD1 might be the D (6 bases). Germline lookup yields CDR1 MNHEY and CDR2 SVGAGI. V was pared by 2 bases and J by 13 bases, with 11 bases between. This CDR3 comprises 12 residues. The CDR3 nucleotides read TGTGCCAGCAGTTACGACAGGAACGCACTGTTTTTT. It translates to CASSYDRNALFF.

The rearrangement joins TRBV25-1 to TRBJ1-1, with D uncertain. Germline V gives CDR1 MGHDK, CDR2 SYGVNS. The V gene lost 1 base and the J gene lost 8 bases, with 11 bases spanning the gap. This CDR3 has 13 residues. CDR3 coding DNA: TGTGCCAGCAGTGAATGGGAGAGCGGGGAAGCTTTCTTT. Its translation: CASSEWESGEAFF.

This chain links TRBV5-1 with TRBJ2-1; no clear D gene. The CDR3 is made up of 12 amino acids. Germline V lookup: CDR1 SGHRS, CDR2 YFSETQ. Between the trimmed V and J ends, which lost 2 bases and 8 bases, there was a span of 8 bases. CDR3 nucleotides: TGCGCCAGCAGCTTTGGAGAGGATGAGCAGTTCTTC. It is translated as CASSFGEDEQFF.

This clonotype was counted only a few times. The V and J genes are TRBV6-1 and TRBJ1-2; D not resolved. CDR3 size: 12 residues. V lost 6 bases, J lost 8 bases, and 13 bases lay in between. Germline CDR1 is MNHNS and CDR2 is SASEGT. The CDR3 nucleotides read TGTGCCAGCAGCAAAGGAAGGAGGGGCTACACCTTC. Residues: CASSKGRRGYTF.

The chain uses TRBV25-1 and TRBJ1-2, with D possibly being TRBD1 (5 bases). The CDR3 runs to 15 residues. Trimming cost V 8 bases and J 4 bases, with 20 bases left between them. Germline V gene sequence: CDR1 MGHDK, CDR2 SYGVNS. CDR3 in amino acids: CASSSSSRGAYGYTF. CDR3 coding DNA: TGTGCCAGCTCCAGCTCCAGCAGAGGGGCCTATGGCTACACCTTC.

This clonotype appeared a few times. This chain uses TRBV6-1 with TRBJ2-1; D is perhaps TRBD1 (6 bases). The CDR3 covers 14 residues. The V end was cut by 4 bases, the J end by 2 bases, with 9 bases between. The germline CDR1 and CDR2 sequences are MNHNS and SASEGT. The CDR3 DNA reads TGTGCCAGCAGTGGGACAGTTCCCTACAATGAGCAGTTCTTC. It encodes CASSGTVPYNEQFF.

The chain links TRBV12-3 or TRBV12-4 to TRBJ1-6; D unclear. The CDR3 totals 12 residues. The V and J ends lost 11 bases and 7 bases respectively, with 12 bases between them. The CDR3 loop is CACGRSNSPLHF. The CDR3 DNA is TGTGCCTGTGGCAGGTCCAATTCACCCCTCCACTTT.

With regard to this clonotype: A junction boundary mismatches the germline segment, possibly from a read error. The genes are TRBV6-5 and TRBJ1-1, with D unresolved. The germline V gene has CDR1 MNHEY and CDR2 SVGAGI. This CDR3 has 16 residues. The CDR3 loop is CASSYEVRGPNTEVFF. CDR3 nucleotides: TGTGCCAGCAGTTACGAGGTGAGAGGCCCGAACACTGAAGTTTTCTTT.

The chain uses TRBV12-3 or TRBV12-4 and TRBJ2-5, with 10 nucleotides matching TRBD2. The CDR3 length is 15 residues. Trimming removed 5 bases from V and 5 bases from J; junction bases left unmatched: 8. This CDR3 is CASSLIGLAVETQYF. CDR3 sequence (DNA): TGTGCCAGCAGTCTCATTGGACTAGCGGTTGAGACCCAGTACTTC.

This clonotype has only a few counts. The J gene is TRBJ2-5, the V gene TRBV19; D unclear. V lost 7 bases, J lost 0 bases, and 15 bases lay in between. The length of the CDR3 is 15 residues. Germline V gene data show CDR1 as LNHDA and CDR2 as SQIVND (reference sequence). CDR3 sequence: CASTSGNLHQETQYF. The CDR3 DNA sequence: TGTGCCAGTACCAGTGGGAACCTACACCAAGAGACCCAGTACTTC.

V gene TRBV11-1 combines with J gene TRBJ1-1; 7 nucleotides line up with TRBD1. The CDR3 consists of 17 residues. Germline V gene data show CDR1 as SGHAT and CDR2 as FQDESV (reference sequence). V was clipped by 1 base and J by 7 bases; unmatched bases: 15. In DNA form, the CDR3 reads TGTGCCAGCAGCTTAGACAACCCCAGGGGGGGATTCGGTGAAGCTTTCTTT. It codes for CASSLDNPRGGFGEAFF.

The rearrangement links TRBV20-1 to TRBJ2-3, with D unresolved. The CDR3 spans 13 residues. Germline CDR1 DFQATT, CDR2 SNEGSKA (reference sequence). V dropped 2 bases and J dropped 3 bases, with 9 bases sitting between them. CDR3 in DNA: TGCAGTGCTAGAATCAGGTGGACAGATACGCAGTATTTT. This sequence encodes CSARIRWTDTQYF.

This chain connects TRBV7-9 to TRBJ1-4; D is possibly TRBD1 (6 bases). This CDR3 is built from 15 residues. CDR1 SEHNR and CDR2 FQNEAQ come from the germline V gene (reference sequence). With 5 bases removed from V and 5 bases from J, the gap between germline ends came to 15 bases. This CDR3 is CASSLEQGGNEKLFF. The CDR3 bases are TGTGCCAGCAGCCTCGAACAGGGAGGGAATGAAAAACTGTTTTTT.

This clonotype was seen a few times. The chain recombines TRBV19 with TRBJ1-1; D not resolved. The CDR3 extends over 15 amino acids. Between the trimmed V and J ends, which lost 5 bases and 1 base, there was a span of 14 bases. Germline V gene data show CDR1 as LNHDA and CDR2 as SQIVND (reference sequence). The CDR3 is CASSEVSAENTEAFF. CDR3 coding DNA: TGTGCCAGTAGTGAGGTTTCGGCCGAGAACACTGAAGCTTTCTTT.